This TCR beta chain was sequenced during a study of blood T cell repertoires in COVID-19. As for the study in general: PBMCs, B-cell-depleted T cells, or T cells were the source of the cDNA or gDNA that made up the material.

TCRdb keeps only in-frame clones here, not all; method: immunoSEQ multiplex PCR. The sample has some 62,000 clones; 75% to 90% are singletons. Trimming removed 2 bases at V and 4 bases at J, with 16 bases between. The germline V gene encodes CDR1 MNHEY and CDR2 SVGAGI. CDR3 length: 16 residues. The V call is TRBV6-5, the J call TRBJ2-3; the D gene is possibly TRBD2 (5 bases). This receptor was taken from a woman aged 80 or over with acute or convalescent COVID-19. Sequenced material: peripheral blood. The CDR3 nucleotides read TGTGCCAGCAGTTACGATCGTGGGAGTCGGGCAGATACGCAGTATTTT. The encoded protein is CASSYDRGSRADTQYF.